This T cell receptor beta chain was obtained from a study of blood T cell repertoires in COVID-19. Study-wide context: Acute-phase and convalescent COVID-19 samples originated in the United States, Italy and Spain. From T cells, B-cell-depleted T cells, or PBMCs came the material, which was cDNA or gDNA.

Clones were sequenced by immunoSEQ multiplex PCR, and TCRdb holds only the in-frame ones, with some missing. Of 60,000 to 70,000 clones listed, roughly 81% are singletons. V was cut by 5 bases and J by 2 bases, with 11 bases left in between. The V gene's germline CDR1 is MNHEY and CDR2 SMNVEV (reference sequence). The CDR3 is made up of 14 amino acids. This rearrangement joins TRBV27 to TRBJ2-3; D remains unclear. The clonotype originates from a man of 80 years or more with acute or convalescent COVID-19. The sequencing input was peripheral blood. For the CDR3, the DNA is TGTGCCAGCAGTAACCCGGGTTTCACAGATACGCAGTATTTT. It encodes CASSNPGFTDTQYF.